Shown below are 27 T cell receptor beta chains from a single sample sequenced in a study of Ad26.COV2.S vaccination and SARS-CoV-2 variants. The data were produced by immunoSEQ multiplex PCR, yet TCRdb's version contains in-frame clones alone and is incomplete. This table has 440,000 or so clones, 92% appearing once. The treatment is: roughly 19 received Ad26.COV2.S at low or high dose, single or two shots; about 5 received placebo; per-sample allocation not given. The study sampled participants on day 63 after the first vaccine or placebo injection. The material was peripheral blood, obtained in a trial of Ad26.COV2.S vaccine versus placebo. The receptors originated from a person aged 18-65 years who received the Ad26.COV2.S COVID-19 vaccine or a placebo.

The chain's CDR3 is CASSLGASLYYNEQFF. The DNA of the CDR3 is TGTGCCAGCAGTTTAGGGGCCTCCCTATACTACAATGAGCAGTTCTTC. This chain joins TRBV27 and TRBJ2-1; D may be TRBD1 (5 bases). Trimming took off 2 bases at V and 3 bases at J, with 14 bases between the two ends. The CDR3 spans 16 residues. Germline CDR1 and CDR2: MNHEY and SMNVEV (reference sequence).

The CDR3 loop is CASSYTIGEGVDTEAFF. CDR3 DNA: TGTGCCAGCAGTTACACAATAGGGGAAGGGGTCGACACTGAAGCTTTCTTT. The V and J genes are TRBV6-2 or TRBV6-3 and TRBJ1-1, with D possibly being TRBD1 (5 bases). The germline V gene has CDR1 MNHEY and CDR2 SVGEGT. The CDR3 contains 17 residues. Trimming cost V 2 bases and J 3 bases, with 19 bases left between them.

This chain uses TRBV2 with TRBJ1-1; tentatively, D is TRBD1 (6 bases). Germline-derived CDR1 and CDR2 are SNHLY and FYNNEI. Trimming removed 4 bases at V and 3 bases at J, with 21 bases between. The CDR3 is 17 amino acids. The CDR3 DNA reads as TGTGCCAGCAGTGGAACCTTAGGGGGATTAGCGTACACTGAAGCTTTCTTT. Translation gives CASSGTLGGLAYTEAFF.

This sequence joins TRBV7-9 and TRBJ2-7; 9 bases are a match to TRBD1. The CDR3 contains 15 residues. The germline gives CDR1 SEHNR, CDR2 FQNEAQ (reference sequence). With 8 bases clipped from V and 5 bases from J, the junction kept 13 bases outside the gene matches. This CDR3 is CASAKPGQGYHEQYF. CDR3 sequence (DNA): TGTGCCAGCGCAAAACCGGGACAGGGATACCACGAGCAGTACTTC.

The chain is built from TRBV4-3 and TRBJ1-4, with D perhaps TRBD1 (5 bases). V lost 3 bases and J 5 bases, leaving 16 bases between the germline ends. The CDR3 sequence is 16 residues long. Germline V gene data show CDR1 as LGHNA and CDR2 as YSLEER. CDR3 protein: CASSQIIGGGNEKLFF. The CDR3 DNA follows: TGCGCCAGCAGCCAGATCATCGGGGGAGGGAATGAAAAACTGTTTTTT.

The chain links TRBV7-8 to TRBJ2-3; a weak D match, TRBD2 (6 bases). Looked up from germline, CDR1 is SGHVS and CDR2 is FQNEAQ. Trimming took 2 bases from V and 4 from J, leaving 7 bases between them. The CDR3 covers 13 residues. The CDR3 is CASSLSGADTQYF. In DNA, the CDR3 is TGTGCCAGCAGCTTATCGGGGGCAGATACGCAGTATTTT.

V gene TRBV2 combines with J gene TRBJ1-5; 11 bases line up with TRBD1. Looked up from germline, CDR1 is SNHLY and CDR2 is FYNNEI. With V trimmed by 7 bases and J by 2 bases, 1 base remained unmatched. The CDR3 runs to 14 residues. CDR3 DNA sequence: TGTGCCAGCAAGGGACAGGGGGGCAATCAGCCCCAGCATTTT. Amino acid sequence: CASKGQGGNQPQHF.

V gene TRBV5-5 combines with J gene TRBJ1-1; perhaps TRBD1 as D (6 bases). The CDR3 extends over 16 amino acids. V shed 2 bases and J shed 0 bases, with 14 bases lying between them. Per the germline V gene, CDR1 is SGHKS and CDR2 is YYEKEE (reference sequence). The CDR3 region is CASSFFPDSMNTEAFF. The CDR3 region has the DNA TGTGCCAGCAGCTTTTTTCCGGACAGCATGAACACTGAAGCTTTCTTT.

The V gene is TRBV10-3, the J gene TRBJ2-7; possible D gene TRBD1, 7 bases. Germline CDR1 reads ENHRY; CDR2 reads SYGVKD. V lost 2 bases, J lost 4 bases, and 15 bases lay in between. The CDR3 is 15 amino acids. In nucleotides, the CDR3 is TGTGCCATCAGTGAGACGGTGCCAGGGGGGTACGAGCAGTACTTC. Encoded protein: CAISETVPGGYEQYF.

The chain couples TRBV11-2 to TRBJ2-1; D call uncertain. This CDR3 has 11 amino acids. Deletions cut 3 bases from V and 9 bases from J, with 6 bases between. The germline gives CDR1 SGHAT, CDR2 FQNNGV. In nucleotides, the CDR3 is TGTGCCAGCAGCTTTGGTGGTGAGCAGTTCTTC. It is translated as CASSFGGEQFF.

This chain uses TRBV5-8 with TRBJ1-6, with a tentative D call TRBD1 (5 bases). CDR3 length: 15 amino acids. Germline assignment: CDR1 SGHTS and CDR2 YDEGEE. Between the trimmed V and J ends, which lost 1 base and 4 bases, there was a span of 9 bases. In DNA form, the CDR3 reads TGTGCCAGCAGCTTGCCGAACAGGTATAATTCACCCCTCCACTTT. It translates to CASSLPNRYNSPLHF.

V and J are TRBV7-2 and TRBJ2-5; D is possibly TRBD1 or TRBD2 (5 bases each). Germline V gene lookup returns CDR1 SGHTA and CDR2 FQGNSA. The length of the CDR3 is 13 residues. Deletions cut 1 base from V and 3 bases from J, with 6 bases between. The CDR3 reads CASSLGGKETQYF. Here the CDR3 DNA reads TGTGCCAGCAGCTTAGGGGGGAAAGAGACCCAGTACTTC.

This chain links TRBV11-2 with TRBJ2-3; TRBD2 matches 11 bases. Germline values: CDR1 SGHAT, CDR2 FQNNGV. The CDR3 has 16 residues. V was pared by 2 bases and J by 5 bases, with 6 bases of the junction left unmatched. In DNA form, the CDR3 reads TGTGCCAGCAGCTTACTAGCGGGGGGCGGGGGAGATACGCAGTATTTT. Residues: CASSLLAGGGGDTQYF.

As regards this clone: The sample holds other DNA sequences that translate to the same CDR3. This sequence joins TRBV5-1 and TRBJ2-7, with TRBD1 identical over 10 bases. This CDR3 region has 14 residues. V was clipped by 4 bases and J by 4 bases; unmatched bases: 5. CDR1 is SGHRS, CDR2 YFSETQ, per germline. The CDR3 coding sequence is TGCGCCAGCAGCCCCGGGACAGGGGCTTACGAGCAGTACTTC. Translating gives CASSPGTGAYEQYF.

In nucleotides, the CDR3 is TGTGCCAGCAGCTTGGACGGGGGGGCTTACACCGGGGAGCTGTTTTTT. Its translation: CASSLDGGAYTGELFF. The rearrangement uses TRBV5-6 and TRBJ2-2; TRBD2 aligns across 8 bases. The CDR3 contains 16 residues. CDR1 is SGHDT, CDR2 YYEEEE, per germline. The V gene end was trimmed by 0 bases and the J gene end by 3 bases; junction bases not matched to a gene: 4.

J is TRBJ2-1 and V is TRBV2; 11 bases fit TRBD2. V was clipped by 8 bases and J by 8 bases; unmatched bases: 5. The CDR3 loop spans 13 amino acids. The germline CDR1 and CDR2 sequences are SNHLY and FYNNEI. The CDR3 DNA sequence: TGTGCCAGCGATAGCGGGGGGGTCGATGAGCAGTTCTTC. Translation: CASDSGGVDEQFF.

The rearrangement links TRBV7-2 to TRBJ1-1; TRBD1 is a possible D gene (5 bases). Germline lookup yields CDR1 SGHTA and CDR2 FQGNSA. Trimming removed 7 bases from V and 2 bases from J, with 20 bases in between. The CDR3 totals 16 residues. The CDR3 reads CASNGGLFYFNTEAFF. The CDR3 DNA follows: TGTGCCAGCAATGGGGGTCTATTTTACTTTAACACTGAAGCTTTCTTT.

V usage is TRBV3-1 (or the pseudogene TRBV3-2) and J usage is TRBJ1-2, with 9 bases lining up with TRBD1. The V gene end was trimmed by 3 bases and the J gene end by 4 bases; junction bases not matched to a gene: 12. Germline-derived CDR1 and CDR2 are LGHDT and YNNKEL (reference sequence). The length of the CDR3 is 17 residues. CDR3 in amino acids: CASSQDRGRAGAYGYTF. CDR3 nucleotides: TGTGCCAGCAGCCAGGACAGGGGAAGGGCGGGTGCCTATGGCTACACCTTC.

The rearrangement joins TRBV6-5 to TRBJ2-7, with no clear D. Trimming took off 4 bases at V and 2 bases at J, with 9 bases between the two ends. Germline V gives CDR1 MNHEY, CDR2 SVGAGI. The length of the CDR3 is 13 residues. The CDR3 reads CASSLGTTYEQYF. Here the CDR3 DNA reads TGTGCCAGCAGTTTGGGCACCACCTACGAGCAGTACTTC.

The V gene is TRBV6-5, the J gene TRBJ1-6; D uncertain. Germline V CDR1 and CDR2: MNHEY, SVGAGI. Trimming stripped 6 bases from V and 8 bases from J, with 14 bases between. CDR3 length: 14 amino acids. Here the CDR3 reads CASRRGIFYSPLHF. CDR3 in DNA: TGTGCCAGCAGGAGAGGGATTTTTTATTCACCCCTCCACTTT.

The chain has TRBV4-1 and TRBJ1-2; D might be TRBD1 (5 bases). The length of the CDR3 is 15 residues. The V gene lost 4 bases and the J gene lost 8 bases, with 20 bases spanning the gap. Germline V gene data show CDR1 as MGHRA and CDR2 as YSYEKL. The CDR3 DNA follows: TGCGCCAGCAGCCCATCAATTGGACACTCGGAGGGCTACACCTTC. It yields the protein CASSPSIGHSEGYTF.

The chain's CDR3 is CASSRQVVSSYEQYF. CDR3 nucleotides: TGTGCCAGCAGTAGACAGGTTGTAAGCTCCTACGAGCAGTACTTC. The chain couples TRBV11-2 to TRBJ2-7; a possible D gene is TRBD1 (6 bases). This CDR3 comprises 15 residues. V gave up 6 bases and J gave up 0 bases, with 15 bases separating them. Germline CDR1 and CDR2: SGHAT and FQNNGV.

J is TRBJ1-2 and V is TRBV6-5, with a possible D match to TRBD1 (5 bases). The CDR3 runs 13 residues. V lost 2 bases, J lost 7 bases, and 11 bases lay in between. The germline gives CDR1 MNHEY, CDR2 SVGAGI. CDR3 loop: CASSYLRAGGYTF. DNA for the CDR3: TGTGCCAGCAGTTACCTCAGGGCTGGTGGCTACACCTTC.

The gene calls are TRBV7-2 and TRBJ1-3, with 7 bases lining up with TRBD1. Germline CDR1 reads SGHTA; CDR2 reads FQGNSA. J gave up 1 base and V 5 bases, and 2 bases lay outside the gene matches. The CDR3 extends over 14 amino acids. The CDR3, as DNA: TGTGCCAGCAGCGAGACAGGGTCTGGAAACACCATATATTTT. The encoded protein is CASSETGSGNTIYF. Complete variable domain (other parts from reference TRBV7-2 and TRBJ1-3): GAGVSQSPSNKVTEKGKDVELRCDPISGHTALYWYRQSLGQGLEFLIYFQGNSAPDKSGLPSDRFSAERTGGSVSTLTIQRTQQEDSAVYLCASSETGSGNTIYFGEGSWLTVV.

The chain carries TRBV10-2 and TRBJ2-5; 11 nucleotides line up with TRBD2. CDR3 length: 15 amino acids. In germline, CDR1 is WSHSY, CDR2 SAAADI. V shed 6 bases and J 4 bases; nucleotides not matched to a gene: 7. This chain's CDR3 is CASRDASGGIETQYF. The CDR3 DNA sequence: TGCGCCAGCAGAGACGCTAGCGGGGGGATAGAGACCCAGTACTTC.

This chain connects TRBV7-9 to TRBJ1-2; 9 nucleotides line up with TRBD1. The CDR3 extends over 15 amino acids. Unmatched junction bases numbered 8, after V lost 5 bases and J lost 4 bases. Per the germline V gene, CDR1 is SEHNR and CDR2 is FQNEAQ (reference sequence). CDR3 residues: CASSPPVDRGYGYTF. CDR3 nucleotide sequence: TGTGCCAGCAGCCCACCCGTGGACAGGGGCTATGGCTACACCTTC.

V is TRBV4-1 and J is TRBJ1-2; the D gene is possibly TRBD1 (5 bases). V was cut by 0 bases and J by 6 bases, with 20 bases left in between. The germline V gene encodes CDR1 MGHRA and CDR2 YSYEKL. This CDR3 has 17 amino acids. The CDR3 nucleotides are TGCGCCAGCAGCCAAGACCTCGAAGGGGCGGTATCAAATGGCTACACCTTC. It codes for CASSQDLEGAVSNGYTF.